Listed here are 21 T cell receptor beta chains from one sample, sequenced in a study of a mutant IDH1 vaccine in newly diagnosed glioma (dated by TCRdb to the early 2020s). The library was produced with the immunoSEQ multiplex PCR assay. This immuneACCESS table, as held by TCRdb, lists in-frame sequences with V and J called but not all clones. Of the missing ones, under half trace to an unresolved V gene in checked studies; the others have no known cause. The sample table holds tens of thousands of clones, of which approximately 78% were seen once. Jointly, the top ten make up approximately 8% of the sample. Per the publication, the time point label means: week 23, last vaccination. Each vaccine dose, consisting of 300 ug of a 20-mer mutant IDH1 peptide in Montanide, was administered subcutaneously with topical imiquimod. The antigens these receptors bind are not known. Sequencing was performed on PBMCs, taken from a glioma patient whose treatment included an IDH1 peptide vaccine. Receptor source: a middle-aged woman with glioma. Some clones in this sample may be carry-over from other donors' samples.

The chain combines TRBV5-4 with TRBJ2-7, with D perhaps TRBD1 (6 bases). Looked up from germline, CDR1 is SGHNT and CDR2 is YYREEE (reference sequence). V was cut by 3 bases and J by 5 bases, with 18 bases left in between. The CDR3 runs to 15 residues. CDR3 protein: CASSWGRTGLDEQYF. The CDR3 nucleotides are TGTGCCAGCAGCTGGGGGCGAACAGGGCTCGACGAGCAGTACTTC.

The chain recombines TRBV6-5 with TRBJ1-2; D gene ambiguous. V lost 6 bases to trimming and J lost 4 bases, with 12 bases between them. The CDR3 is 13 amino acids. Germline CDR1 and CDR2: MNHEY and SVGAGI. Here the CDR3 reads CASRPPGSYGYTF. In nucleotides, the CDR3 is TGTGCCAGCAGGCCTCCTGGTAGCTATGGCTACACCTTC.

The CDR3 protein is CASSHTGGKTQYF. CDR3 in DNA: TGTGCCAGCAGCCACACCGGAGGAAAGACCCAGTACTTC. This chain connects TRBV6-5 to TRBJ2-5; TRBD2 might be the D (5 bases). The CDR3 is 13 amino acids. The V end was cut by 6 bases, the J end by 6 bases, with 14 bases between. Germline CDR1 is MNHEY and CDR2 is SVGAGI.

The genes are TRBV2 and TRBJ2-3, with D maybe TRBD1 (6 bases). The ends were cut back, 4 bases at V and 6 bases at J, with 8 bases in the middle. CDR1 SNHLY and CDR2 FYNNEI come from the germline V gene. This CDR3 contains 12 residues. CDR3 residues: CASSGQGDTQYF. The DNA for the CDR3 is TGTGCCAGCAGTGGGCAGGGGGATACGCAGTATTTT.

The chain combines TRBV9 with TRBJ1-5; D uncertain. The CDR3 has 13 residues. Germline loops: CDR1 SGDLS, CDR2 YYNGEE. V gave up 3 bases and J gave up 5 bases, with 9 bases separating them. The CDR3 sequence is CASSALGDQPQHF. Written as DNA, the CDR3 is TGTGCCAGCAGCGCCTTGGGAGATCAGCCCCAGCATTTT.

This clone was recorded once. The CDR3 DNA reads as TGTGCCAGCAGCCCTAGATTGGATACGCAGTATTTT. Translating it yields CASSPRLDTQYF. The chain recombines TRBV13 with TRBJ2-3; D is uncertain. Germline V gene sequence: CDR1 PRHDT, CDR2 FYEKMQ (reference sequence). The CDR3 length is 12 residues. V gave up 5 bases and J gave up 6 bases, with 9 bases separating them. The full variable domain, rest sourced from reference TRBV13 and TRBJ2-3, is AAGVIQSPRHLIKEKRETATLKCYPIPRHDTVYWYQQGPGQDPQFLISFYEKMQSDKGSIPDRFSAQQFSDYHSELNMSSLELGDSALYFCASSPRLDTQYFGPGTRLTVL.

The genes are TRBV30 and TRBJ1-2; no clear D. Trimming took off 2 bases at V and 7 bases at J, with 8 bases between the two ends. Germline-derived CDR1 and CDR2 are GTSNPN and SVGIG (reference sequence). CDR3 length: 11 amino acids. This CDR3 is CAWSSMVGYTF. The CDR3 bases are TGTGCCTGGAGTTCGATGGTTGGCTACACCTTC. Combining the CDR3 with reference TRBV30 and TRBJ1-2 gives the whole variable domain SQTIHQWPATLVQPVGSPLSLECTVEGTSNPNLYWYRQAAGRGLQLLFYSVGIGQISSEVPQNLSASRPQDRQFILSSKKLLLSDSGFYLCAWSSMVGYTFGSGTRLTVV.

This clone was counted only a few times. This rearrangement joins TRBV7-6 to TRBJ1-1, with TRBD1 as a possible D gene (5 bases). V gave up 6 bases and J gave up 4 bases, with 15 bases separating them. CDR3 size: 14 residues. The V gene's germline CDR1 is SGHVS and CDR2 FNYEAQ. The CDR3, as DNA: TGTGCCAGCAGTTCCGGGACTGGGAGCACTGAAGCTTTCTTT. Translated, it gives CASSSGTGSTEAFF. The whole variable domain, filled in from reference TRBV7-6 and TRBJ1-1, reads GAGVSQSPRYKVTKRGQDVALRCDPISGHVSLYWYRQALGQGPEFLTYFNYEAQQDKSGLPNDRFSAERPEGSISTLTIQRTEQRDSAMYRCASSSGTGSTEAFFGQGTRLTVV.

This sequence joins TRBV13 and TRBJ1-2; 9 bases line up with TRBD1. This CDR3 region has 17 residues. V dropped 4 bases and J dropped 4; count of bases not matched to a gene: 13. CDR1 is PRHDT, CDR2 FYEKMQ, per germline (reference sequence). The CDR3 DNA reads TGTGCCAGCAGCTCGCTCCGAAACCGACAGGGGGGCTATGGCTACACCTTC. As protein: CASSSLRNRQGGYGYTF.

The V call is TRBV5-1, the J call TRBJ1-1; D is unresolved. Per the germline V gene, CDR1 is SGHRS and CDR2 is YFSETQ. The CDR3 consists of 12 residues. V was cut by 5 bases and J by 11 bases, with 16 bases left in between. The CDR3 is CASRSSGSEAFF. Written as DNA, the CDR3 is TGCGCCAGCAGGTCGTCCGGGAGTGAGGCTTTCTTT.

CDR3 DNA sequence: TGTGCCAGCAGCCTCGGGGGGGGGTTGGATACGCAGTATTTT. Protein sequence: CASSLGGGLDTQYF. The V and J genes are TRBV11-3 and TRBJ2-3; 8 nucleotides match TRBD2. CDR1 and CDR2 (germline): SGHNT, YENEEA. This CDR3 is built from 14 residues. After removal of 5 bases from V and 6 bases from J, the junction contained 7 bases not matched to a gene.

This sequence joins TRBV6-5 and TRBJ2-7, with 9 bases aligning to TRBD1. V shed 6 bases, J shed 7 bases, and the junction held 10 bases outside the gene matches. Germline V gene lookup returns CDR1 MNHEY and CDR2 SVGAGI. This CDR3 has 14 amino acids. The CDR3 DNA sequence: TGTGCCAGCAGCCTCTGGGACAGGGTGGGGGAGCAGTACTTC. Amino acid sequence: CASSLWDRVGEQYF.

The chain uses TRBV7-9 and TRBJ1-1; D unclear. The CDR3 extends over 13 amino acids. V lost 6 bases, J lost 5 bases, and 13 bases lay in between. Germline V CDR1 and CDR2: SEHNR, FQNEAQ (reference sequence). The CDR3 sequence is CASSREGGTEAFF. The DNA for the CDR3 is TGTGCCAGCAGTCGGGAGGGAGGTACTGAAGCTTTCTTT.

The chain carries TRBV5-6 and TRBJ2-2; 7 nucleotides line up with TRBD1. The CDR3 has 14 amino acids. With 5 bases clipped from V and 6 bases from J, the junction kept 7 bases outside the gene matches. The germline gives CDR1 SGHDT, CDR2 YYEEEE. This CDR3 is CASRNLQGPGELFF. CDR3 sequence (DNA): TGTGCCAGCAGAAACCTACAGGGGCCCGGGGAGCTGTTTTTT. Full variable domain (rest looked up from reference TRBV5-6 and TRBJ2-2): DAGVTQSPTHLIKTRGQQVTLRCSPKSGHDTVSWYQQALGQGPQFIFQYYEEEERQRGNFPDRFSGHQFPNYSSELNVNALLLGDSALYLCASRNLQGPGELFFGEGSRLTVL.

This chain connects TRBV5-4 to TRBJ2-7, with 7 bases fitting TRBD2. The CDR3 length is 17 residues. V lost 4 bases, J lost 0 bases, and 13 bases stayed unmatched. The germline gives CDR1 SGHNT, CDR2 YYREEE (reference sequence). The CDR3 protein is CASSPGVLSGRSYEQYF. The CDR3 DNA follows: TGTGCCAGCAGCCCCGGTGTCCTTAGCGGGCGCTCCTACGAGCAGTACTTC. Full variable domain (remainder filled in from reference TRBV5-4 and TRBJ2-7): ETGVTQSPTHLIKTRGQQVTLRCSSQSGHNTVSWYQQALGQGPQFIFQYYREEENGRGNFPPRFSGLQFPNYSSELNVNALELDDSALYLCASSPGVLSGRSYEQYFGPGTRLTVT.

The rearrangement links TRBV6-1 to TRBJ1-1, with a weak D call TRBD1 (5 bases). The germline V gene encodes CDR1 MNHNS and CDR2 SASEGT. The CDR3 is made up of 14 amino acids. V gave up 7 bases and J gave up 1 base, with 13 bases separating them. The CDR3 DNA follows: TGTGCCAGCACCCTTGGGGGACGGAACACTGAAGCTTTCTTT. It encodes CASTLGGRNTEAFF.

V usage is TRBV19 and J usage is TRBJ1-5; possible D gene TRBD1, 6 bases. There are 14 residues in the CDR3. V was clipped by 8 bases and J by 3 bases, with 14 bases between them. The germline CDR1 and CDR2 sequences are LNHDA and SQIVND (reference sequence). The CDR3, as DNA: TGTGCCAGTCGACAGGAAGGTAACAATCAGCCCCAGCATTTT. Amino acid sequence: CASRQEGNNQPQHF.

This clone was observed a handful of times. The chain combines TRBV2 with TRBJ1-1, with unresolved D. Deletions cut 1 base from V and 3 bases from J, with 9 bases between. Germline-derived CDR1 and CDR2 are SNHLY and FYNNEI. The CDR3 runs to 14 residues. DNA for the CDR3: TGTGCCAGCAGTGAAGGGGGAGCGCACACTGAAGCTTTCTTT. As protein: CASSEGGAHTEAFF.

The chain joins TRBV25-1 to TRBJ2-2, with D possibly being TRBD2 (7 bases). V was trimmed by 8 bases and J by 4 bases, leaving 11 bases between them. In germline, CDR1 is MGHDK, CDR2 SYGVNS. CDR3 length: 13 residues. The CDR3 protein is CASGAGATGELFF. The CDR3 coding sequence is TGTGCCAGCGGCGCGGGGGCCACCGGGGAGCTGTTTTTT.

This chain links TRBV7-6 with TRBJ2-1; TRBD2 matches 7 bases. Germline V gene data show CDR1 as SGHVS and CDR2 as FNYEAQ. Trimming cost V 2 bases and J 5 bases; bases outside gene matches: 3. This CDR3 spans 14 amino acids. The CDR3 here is CASSLFAGDNEQFF. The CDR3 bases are TGTGCCAGCAGCTTATTTGCGGGGGACAATGAGCAGTTCTTC.

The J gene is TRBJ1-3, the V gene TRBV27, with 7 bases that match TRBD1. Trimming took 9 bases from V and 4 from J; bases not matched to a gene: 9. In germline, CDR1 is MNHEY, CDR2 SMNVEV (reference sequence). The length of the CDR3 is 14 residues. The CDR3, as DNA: TGTGCCAGAATAGACAGGGTGGAAGGAAACACCATATATTTT. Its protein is CARIDRVEGNTIYF.